The clone carrying this T cell receptor beta chain was detected only a few times. Antigen unknown. The data stem from a study of T-cell memory formation after mild COVID-19. Study findings and constraints: In second-wave clones peaking day 37, SARS-CoV-2 specificity remained unconfirmed. For contracting clones, CD4+ ones sat mainly in CM and EM, CD8+ in EMRA. Memory sampled before infection contained some responding clones, suggesting cross-reactive memory joined.

Libraries for TCRalpha and TCRbeta carried sample barcodes and unique molecular identifiers via 5'RACE. TCRdb fed the 5' RACE reads into MiXCR, producing one record per CDR3 protein. This table has about 340,000 distinct CDR3 sequences, approximately 12% appearing once. Trimming cost V 4 bases and J 0 bases, with 11 bases left between them. Germline CDR1 and CDR2: SGDLS and YYNGEE. The CDR3 is 15 amino acids. The sample was PBMCs or a T cell subset sorted from them (not recorded which). J is TRBJ1-3 and V is TRBV9; no firm D call. This clonotype originated in a man aged 18 to 29 who had mild COVID-19 (a few samples of this study predate the infection). Cell type and time point are not known. The CDR3 region is CASSYTVGSGNTIYF. In DNA form, the CDR3 reads TGTGCCAGCAGCTACACAGTCGGCTCTGGAAACACCATATATTTT.